The sequence of this T cell receptor (beta chain) was determined in a study of T-cell reconstitution after alpha-beta-depleted transplantation in children. Using unique molecular identifiers, the investigators prepared the TCRbeta library. TCRdb fed the PCR reads into MiXCR, producing one record per CDR3 protein. Here the sample spans some 450,000 distinct CDR3 sequences, around two fifths being singletons. This clonotype came up many times. Antigen unknown. The study, taken as a whole, reports: Recipient T cells and thymic progenitors that survived gave rise to the high TCRbeta diversity observed at day 60 in some patients. Expanded graft clones numbering several hundred reportedly gave rise to alpha-beta T cells about two months after transplant.

Germline-derived CDR1 and CDR2 are WSHSY and SAAADI. Trimming stripped 1 base from V and 2 bases from J, with 6 bases between. The length of the CDR3 is 13 residues. The chain has TRBV10-2 and TRBJ2-7; D gene uncertain. The source material was PBMCs, sampled before TCRalphabeta/CD19-depleted stem cell transplant. The TCR sequence derives from a girl aged 2-10 years with aplastic anemia, due to receive a stem cell transplant. CDR3 bases: TGCGCCAGCAGTGAGTTGGGTCCCTACGAGCAGTACTTC. Translation: CASSELGPYEQYF.